The clone carrying this TCR beta chain was seen more than once but under ten times. This sample was included in a study of regulatory T cells in long-lasting Graves disease. The V and J ends lost 3 bases and 1 base respectively, with 10 bases between them. Germline V gene lookup returns CDR1 SNHLY and CDR2 FYNNEI. The CDR3 length is 16 residues. The time point here: newly diagnosed GD, antithyroid drugs for less than 3 months. Making the TCR library involved RNA that had been extracted from PBMCs. HTBI primers from iRepertoire and Arm-PCR of CDR3 regions yielded the TCR beta libraries. MiXCR, applied by TCRdb to the multiplex PCR reads, yields one record per CDR3 protein. Here the sample spans hundreds of thousands of distinct CDR3 sequences, about 16% being singletons. The same data also went into a second study, on T cells in Graves' hyperthyroidism and ophthalmopathy.

The sequence derives from a woman aged 35-60 years with Graves disease. The source was peripheral blood mononuclear cells (PBMCs), collected at new diagnosis, from a patient treated with antithyroid drugs. The genes are TRBV2 and TRBJ2-6, with D maybe TRBD1 (6 bases). CDR3 DNA: TGTGCCAGCAGTGAGACAGGTCTATCTGGGGCCAACGTCCTGACTTTC. Translated: CASSETGLSGANVLTF.